Shown below are 32 T cell receptor beta chains from a single sample sequenced in a study of blood T cell repertoires in COVID-19. The repertoire was sequenced with immunoSEQ multiplex PCR; TCRdb's copy has only in-frame clones and lacks some. The table has about 210,000 clones, 80% seen once. Sample: PBMCs or T cells enriched from blood (not recorded which). The receptors were gathered from a man younger than 45 with acute COVID-19.

The table lists this clone with a few counts. The chain joins TRBV7-3 to TRBJ2-3; the match to TRBD1 covers 9 bases. The CDR3 spans 15 residues. Germline CDR1 SGHTA, CDR2 FQGTGA. Trimming removed 2 bases from V and 2 bases from J; junction bases left unmatched: 2. CDR3 sequence: CASSLGDRDTDTQYF. Here the CDR3 DNA reads TGTGCCAGCAGCTTAGGGGACAGGGACACAGATACGCAGTATTTT.

The chain has TRBV3-1 (or the pseudogene TRBV3-2) and TRBJ1-6; D is uncertain. The germline CDR1 and CDR2 sequences are LGHDT and YNNKEL (reference sequence). V lost 3 bases and J lost 11, with 14 bases in between. The CDR3 length is 14 residues. The DNA for the CDR3 is TGTGCCAGCAGCCATTCTGCCCCCGCGGCACCCCTCCACTTT. Amino acid sequence: CASSHSAPAAPLHF.

The CDR3: CASSLDPGMNTEAFF. CDR3 sequence (DNA): TGTGCCAGCAGCTTGGACCCAGGGATGAACACTGAAGCTTTCTTT. The chain recombines TRBV5-4 with TRBJ1-1; D is perhaps TRBD1 (5 bases). This CDR3 comprises 15 residues. Germline V lookup: CDR1 SGHNT, CDR2 YYREEE (reference sequence). V lost 0 bases, J lost 0 bases, and 9 bases lay in between.

The chain carries TRBV2 and TRBJ1-4; no definite D call. In germline, CDR1 is SNHLY, CDR2 FYNNEI. This CDR3 has 16 residues. The germline V and J ends were trimmed by 5 bases and 0 bases, with 13 bases remaining between them. The CDR3 loop reads CASSWRAAATNEKLFF. As DNA, the CDR3 is TGTGCCAGCAGTTGGAGGGCGGCTGCAACTAATGAAAAACTGTTTTTT.

The rearrangement uses TRBV10-1 and TRBJ1-1, with D tentatively TRBD1 (5 bases). The CDR3 runs 13 residues. Germline V gene lookup returns CDR1 WNHNN and CDR2 SYGVQD (reference sequence). V was pared by 3 bases and J by 5 bases, with 10 bases between. Here the CDR3 reads CASSDRAMTEAFF. In DNA, the CDR3 is TGCGCCAGCAGTGACAGGGCGATGACTGAAGCTTTCTTT.

CDR3 DNA sequence: TGTGCCAGCAGCCAAAGGGGGCGTGCCGAGCAGTACTTC. It translates to CASSQRGRAEQYF. The chain uses TRBV14 and TRBJ2-7, with 7 bases that match TRBD1. Germline V CDR1 and CDR2: SGHDN, FVKESK. The trim removed 2 bases at V and 6 bases at J, leaving 4 bases unmatched. The CDR3 contains 13 residues.

The count of this clone is one. This chain joins TRBV13 and TRBJ1-2; 7 bases align to TRBD1. This CDR3 spans 14 amino acids. Germline assignment: CDR1 PRHDT and CDR2 FYEKMQ (reference sequence). Trimming removed 2 bases from V and 4 bases from J; junction bases left unmatched: 4. The CDR3 coding sequence is TGTGCCAGCAGCTTATCAGGGGGTAGCTATGGCTACACCTTC. This codes for CASSLSGGSYGYTF.

V and J are TRBV5-1 and TRBJ1-1; D unresolved. V was trimmed by 4 bases and J by 8 bases, leaving 15 bases between them. The CDR3 covers 13 residues. Per germline, CDR1 SGHRS and CDR2 YFSETQ. In DNA form, the CDR3 reads TGCGCCAGCAGCCTAAACCAGGATAGGGAAGCTTTCTTT. Amino acids: CASSLNQDREAFF.

This clone was seen a few times. This chain links TRBV25-1 with TRBJ1-1; D gene unclear. Germline V gives CDR1 MGHDK, CDR2 SYGVNS. This CDR3 comprises 13 residues. Trimming cost V 7 bases and J 5 bases, with 14 bases left between them. As DNA, the CDR3 is TGTGCCAGCAAGAAGAAGGTCGGGACTGAAGCTTTCTTT. Amino acid sequence: CASKKKVGTEAFF. Filled out from reference TRBV25-1 and TRBJ1-1, the complete variable domain reads EADIYQTPRYLVIGTGKKITLECSQTMGHDKMYWYQQDPGMELHLIHYSYGVNSTEKGDLSSESTVSRIRTEHFPLTLESARPSHTSQYLCASKKKVGTEAFFGQGTRLTVV.

CDR3 region: CASSIEAINQPQHF. DNA of the CDR3: TGTGCCAGTAGTATTGAGGCAATTAATCAGCCCCAGCATTTT. The chain has TRBV19 and TRBJ1-5; no definite D call. Trimming shortened V by 3 bases and J by 4 bases, and 10 bases separated the two germline ends. Germline-derived CDR1 and CDR2 are LNHDA and SQIVND (reference sequence). The CDR3 covers 14 residues.

The V call is TRBV27, the J call TRBJ2-3; maybe TRBD2 (6 bases). The CDR3 length is 15 residues. With 3 bases removed from V and 3 bases from J, the gap between germline ends came to 13 bases. CDR1 is MNHEY and CDR2 is SMNVEV in the germline V gene (reference sequence). CDR3 in DNA: TGTGCCAGCAGTTTGCAAGGACGGGGGACAGATACGCAGTATTTT. Protein: CASSLQGRGTDTQYF.

This chain links TRBV21-1 with TRBJ1-2. TRBV21-1 is a recognized pseudogene. The CDR3 runs to 13 residues. The CDR3 bases are TGTGCCAGCAGCAGAGATCGCGGTGGCGGCTACACCTTC. This sequence encodes CASSRDRGGGYTF.

V and J are TRBV12-5 and TRBJ1-5, with D unresolved. Per germline, CDR1 LGHNT and CDR2 FRNRAP. V gave up 1 base and J gave up 2 bases, with 6 bases separating them. CDR3 size: 14 residues. The CDR3, as DNA: TGTGCTAGTGGTTTGGATGGGCGCAATCAGCCCCAGCATTTT. This codes for CASGLDGRNQPQHF.

About this clone itself: Just one base apart from a much larger clone, this may be a read error. The gene calls are TRBV7-2 and TRBJ2-3, with 12 nucleotides matching TRBD2. The CDR3 extends over 16 amino acids. Trimming took 1 base from V and 1 from J; bases not matched to a gene: 0. Germline CDR1 and CDR2: SGHTA and FQGNSA. The CDR3 DNA sequence: TGTGCCAGCAGCTTAGGACTAGCGGGGGGCACAGATACGCAGTATTTT. It encodes CASSLGLAGGTDTQYF.

The rearrangement uses TRBV5-5 and TRBJ1-3, with TRBD1 matching over 9 bases. CDR1 is SGHKS, CDR2 YYEKEE, per germline (reference sequence). CDR3 length: 18 amino acids. After removal of 4 bases from V and 5 bases from J, the junction contained 16 bases not matched to a gene. CDR3 protein: CASSKLDRDRVVRNTIYF. In DNA form, the CDR3 reads TGTGCCAGCAGCAAACTAGACCGGGACAGGGTGGTCAGAAACACCATATATTTT.

The rearrangement links TRBV30 to TRBJ2-1; 8 bases line up with TRBD1. V lost 2 bases and J lost 8; bases outside the gene matches: 11. This CDR3 comprises 15 residues. Germline V gene sequence: CDR1 GTSNPN, CDR2 SVGIG (reference sequence). CDR3 amino acids: CAWSTGTGASDEQFF. In nucleotides, the CDR3 is TGTGCCTGGAGTACGGGGACAGGAGCATCGGATGAGCAGTTCTTC.

The sample holds a few counts of this clone. The genes are TRBV7-9 and TRBJ1-1; D might be TRBD1 (5 bases). V was clipped by 6 bases and J by 0 bases, with 11 bases between them. Per the germline V gene, CDR1 is SEHNR and CDR2 is FQNEAQ (reference sequence). CDR3 length: 14 residues. CDR3 DNA: TGTGCCAGCAGGGCCGGGGGATTGAACACTGAAGCTTTCTTT. Translating it yields CASRAGGLNTEAFF.

Only a few counts were recorded for this clone. One end of the junction does not line up with germline, which may come from a read error. This sequence joins TRBV25-1 and TRBJ2-2; 10 bases line up with TRBD1. The germline CDR1 and CDR2 sequences are MGHDK and SYGVNS. This CDR3 region has 15 residues. The CDR3 region is CASSPGQGNPGELFF. CDR3 DNA sequence: TGTGCCAGCAGCCCGGGACAGGGGAACCCCGGGGAGCTGTTTTTT.

The chain joins TRBV29-1 to TRBJ2-5, with a tentative D call TRBD1 (5 bases). V was clipped by 4 bases and J by 1 base, with 13 bases between them. Germline V lookup: CDR1 SQVTM, CDR2 ANQGSEA. CDR3 length equals 14 residues. The CDR3 sequence: CSVAPRAPQETQYF. DNA of the CDR3: TGCAGCGTTGCCCCCAGGGCACCCCAAGAGACCCAGTACTTC.

The chain carries TRBV9 and TRBJ2-5, with 14 bases lining up with TRBD2. V was pared by 4 bases and J by 2 bases, with 10 bases of the junction left unmatched. CDR3 length: 18 amino acids. CDR1 is SGDLS and CDR2 is YYNGEE in the germline V gene. CDR3 sequence reads: CASSPGGLAGGAQETQYF. DNA of the CDR3: TGTGCCAGCAGCCCCGGCGGACTAGCGGGGGGAGCACAAGAGACCCAGTACTTC. The full variable domain, completed using reference TRBV9 and TRBJ2-5, is DSGVTQTPKHLITATGQRVTLRCSPRSGDLSVYWYQQSLDQGLQFLIQYYNGEERAKGNILERFSAQQFPDLHSELNLSSLELGDSALYFCASSPGGLAGGAQETQYFGPGTRLLVL.

This clone was counted once. The chain links TRBV2 to TRBJ2-4, with D possibly matching TRBD1 (6 bases). Trimming removed 3 bases from V and 6 bases from J, with 9 bases in between. Germline CDR1 and CDR2: SNHLY and FYNNEI. CDR3 length: 13 amino acids. CDR3 sequence (DNA): TGTGCCAGCAGTGACCAGGGGAGAAACATTCAGTACTTC. As protein: CASSDQGRNIQYF. The whole variable domain, remainder taken from reference TRBV2 and TRBJ2-4, is EPEVTQTPSHQVTQMGQEVILRCVPISNHLYFYWYRQILGQKVEFLVSFYNNEISEKSEIFDDQFSVERPDGSNFTLKIRSTKLEDSAMYFCASSDQGRNIQYFGAGTRLSVL.

V usage is TRBV18 and J usage is TRBJ1-1, with 9 bases aligning to TRBD1. The CDR3 is 17 amino acids. The junction had 8 bases not matched to a gene; V was cut back by 3 bases and J by 0 bases. Germline V gene lookup returns CDR1 KGHSH and CDR2 LQKENI. The CDR3 loop reads CASSPTGGEPLNTEAFF. As DNA, the CDR3 is TGTGCCAGCTCACCTACAGGGGGCGAACCCCTGAACACTGAAGCTTTCTTT.

The V gene is TRBV7-9, the J gene TRBJ2-7, with TRBD1 identical over 8 bases. This CDR3 has 13 residues. V was clipped by 3 bases and J by 6 bases; unmatched bases: 4. In germline, CDR1 is SEHNR, CDR2 FQNEAQ (reference sequence). This CDR3 is CASSFQDRAEQYF. The CDR3 DNA is TGTGCCAGCAGCTTTCAGGACAGGGCCGAGCAGTACTTC.

The chain combines TRBV11-3 with TRBJ2-1; perhaps TRBD1 as D (5 bases). V lost 4 bases to trimming and J lost 9 bases, with 13 bases between them. Looked up from germline, CDR1 is SGHNT and CDR2 is YENEEA. The CDR3 extends over 13 amino acids. CDR3 in DNA: TGTGCCAGCAGCTGGCAGGGAAAGGGTGAGCAGTTCTTC. Protein sequence: CASSWQGKGEQFF.

V is TRBV28 and J is TRBJ2-5, with D possibly being TRBD2 (6 bases). V was trimmed by 7 bases and J by 2 bases, leaving 14 bases between them. Per germline, CDR1 MDHEN and CDR2 SYDVKM. The length of the CDR3 is 14 residues. The CDR3 loop is CASKVRGWQETQYF. CDR3 DNA sequence: TGTGCCAGCAAAGTTCGGGGGTGGCAAGAGACCCAGTACTTC.

V gene TRBV3-1 (or the pseudogene TRBV3-2) combines with J gene TRBJ1-1; possibly TRBD1 for D (6 bases). Germline V lookup: CDR1 LGHDT, CDR2 YNNKEL (reference sequence). The CDR3 is 16 residues long. Trimming pared 11 bases from V and 3 bases from J, leaving 25 bases between. CDR3 residues: CAVSNSARGFYTEAFF. CDR3 nucleotides: TGTGCCGTCTCCAATAGCGCCAGGGGTTTTTACACTGAAGCTTTCTTT.

DNA of the CDR3: TGTGCCAGCAGTTATAACAGGGGGAGTGGTGAAGCTTTCTTT. Its translation: CASSYNRGSGEAFF. The chain recombines TRBV2 with TRBJ1-1, with 8 bases fitting TRBD1. The V gene end was trimmed by 5 bases and the J gene end by 7 bases; junction bases not matched to a gene: 9. The CDR3 covers 14 residues. Germline CDR1 SNHLY, CDR2 FYNNEI. The full variable domain, in which reference TRBV2 and TRBJ1-1 provide the parts outside the CDR3, is EPEVTQTPSHQVTQMGQEVILRCVPISNHLYFYWYRQILGQKVEFLVSFYNNEISEKSEIFDDQFSVERPDGSNFTLKIRSTKLEDSAMYFCASSYNRGSGEAFFGQGTRLTVV.

This clone was detected once. The genes are TRBV28 and TRBJ2-7, with TRBD1 matching 10 bases. The CDR3 has 15 residues. V was pared by 2 bases and J by 2 bases, with 3 bases of the junction left unmatched. The germline V gene encodes CDR1 MDHEN and CDR2 SYDVKM. The CDR3 loop reads CASSLIGQGAYEQYF. In DNA form, the CDR3 reads TGTGCCAGCAGTTTAATAGGACAGGGGGCCTACGAGCAGTACTTC.

This clone appeared once. This chain links TRBV5-1 with TRBJ2-7, with a possible D match to TRBD2 (6 bases). This CDR3 is 14 amino acids long. Trimming stripped 0 bases from V and 3 bases from J, with 10 bases between. Germline V lookup: CDR1 SGHRS, CDR2 YFSETQ. The CDR3: CASSLVWGGYEQYF. CDR3 sequence (DNA): TGCGCCAGCAGCTTGGTGTGGGGAGGCTACGAGCAGTACTTC.

The chain has TRBV2 and TRBJ2-2, with TRBD2 as a possible D gene (6 bases). Per germline, CDR1 SNHLY and CDR2 FYNNEI. The CDR3 has 14 amino acids. V lost 9 bases to trimming and J lost 2 bases, with 13 bases between them. CDR3 nucleotides: TGTGCCAGGGGGGACGGGGGAAACACCGGGGAGCTGTTTTTT. This sequence encodes CARGDGGNTGELFF.

This chain links TRBV13 with TRBJ1-3, with D possibly matching TRBD1 (6 bases). Trimming left V 4 bases short and J 4 bases short, with 17 bases between. Germline values: CDR1 PRHDT, CDR2 FYEKMQ (reference sequence). The CDR3 has 16 residues. In DNA form, the CDR3 reads TGTGCCAGCAGCTCTACCTTGGACAGAAACGGAAACACCATATATTTT. It translates to CASSSTLDRNGNTIYF.

The CDR3: CASTFTTGGNYGYTF. The DNA for the CDR3 is TGTGCCAGCACGTTTACGACAGGGGGGAACTATGGCTACACCTTC. This rearrangement joins TRBV6-5 to TRBJ1-2; TRBD1 aligns across 9 bases. The CDR3 loop spans 15 amino acids. The germline V gene has CDR1 MNHEY and CDR2 SVGAGI. The trim removed 7 bases at V and 2 bases at J, leaving 8 bases unmatched.